The following is a TCR beta chain sequence with its context. The data were taken from a study of cytomegalovirus exposure and HLA in healthy donors. Vbeta (60) and Jbeta (13) primers were used in the PCR. Method: immunoSEQ multiplex PCR; TCRdb's copy keeps in-frame clones and lacks some. The sample carries under 150,000 clones, about 79% recorded once. This CDR3 is built from 13 residues. Germline CDR1 and CDR2: SGHNT and YYREEE (reference sequence). This TCR came from a man aged 40-55 years in good health and CMV-seropositive. The rearrangement joins TRBV5-4 to TRBJ2-7; 10 nucleotides match TRBD2. The source material was PBMCs. Here the CDR3 DNA reads TGTGCTATGGGGGCTAGCGGGGGACACGAGCAGTACTTC. Translated: CAMGASGGHEQYF.